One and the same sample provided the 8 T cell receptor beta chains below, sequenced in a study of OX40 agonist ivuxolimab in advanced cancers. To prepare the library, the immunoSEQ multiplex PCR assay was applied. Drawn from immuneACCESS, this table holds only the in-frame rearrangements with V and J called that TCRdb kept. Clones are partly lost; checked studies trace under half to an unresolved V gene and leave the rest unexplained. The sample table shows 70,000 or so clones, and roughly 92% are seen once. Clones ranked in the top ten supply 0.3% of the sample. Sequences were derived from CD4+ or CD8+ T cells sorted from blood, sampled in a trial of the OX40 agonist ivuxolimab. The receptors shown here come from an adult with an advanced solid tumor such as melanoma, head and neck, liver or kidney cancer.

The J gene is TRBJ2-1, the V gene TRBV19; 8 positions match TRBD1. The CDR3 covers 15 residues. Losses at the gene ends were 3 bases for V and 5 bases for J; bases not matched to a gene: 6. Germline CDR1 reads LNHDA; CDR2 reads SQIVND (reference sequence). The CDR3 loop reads CASSIQGAWNNEQFF. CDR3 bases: TGTGCCAGTAGTATTCAGGGGGCTTGGAACAATGAGCAGTTCTTC.

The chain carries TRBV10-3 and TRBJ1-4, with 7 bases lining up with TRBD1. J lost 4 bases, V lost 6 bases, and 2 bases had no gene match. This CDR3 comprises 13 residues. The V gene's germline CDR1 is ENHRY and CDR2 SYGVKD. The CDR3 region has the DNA TGTGCCATCAGAGGGGGCGTTAATGAAAAACTGTTTTTT. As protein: CAIRGGVNEKLFF.

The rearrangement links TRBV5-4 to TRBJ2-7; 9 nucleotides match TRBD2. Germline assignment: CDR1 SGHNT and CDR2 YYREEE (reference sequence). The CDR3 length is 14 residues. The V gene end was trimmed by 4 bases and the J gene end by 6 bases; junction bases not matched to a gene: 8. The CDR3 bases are TGTGCCAGCAGCGTTAGCGGGAGCTTAGGCGAGCAGTACTTC. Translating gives CASSVSGSLGEQYF. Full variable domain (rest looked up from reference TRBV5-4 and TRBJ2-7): ETGVTQSPTHLIKTRGQQVTLRCSSQSGHNTVSWYQQALGQGPQFIFQYYREEENGRGNFPPRFSGLQFPNYSSELNVNALELDDSALYLCASSVSGSLGEQYFGPGTRLTVT.

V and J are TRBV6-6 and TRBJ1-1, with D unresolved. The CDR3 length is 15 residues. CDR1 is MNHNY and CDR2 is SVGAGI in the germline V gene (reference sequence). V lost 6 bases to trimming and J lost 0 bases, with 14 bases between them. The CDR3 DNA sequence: TGTGCCAGCAGCCCCGGAGAGACAATGAACACTGAAGCTTTCTTT. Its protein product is CASSPGETMNTEAFF.

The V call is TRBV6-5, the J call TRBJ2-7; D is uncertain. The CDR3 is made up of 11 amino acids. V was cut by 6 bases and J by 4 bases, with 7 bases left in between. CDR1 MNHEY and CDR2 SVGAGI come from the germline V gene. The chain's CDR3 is CASSTQYEQYF. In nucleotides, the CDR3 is TGTGCCAGCAGCACCCAATACGAGCAGTACTTC.

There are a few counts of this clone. The CDR3 DNA reads TGTGCCAGCTCACCAGCAGGGAATAGCAATCAGCCCCAGCATTTT. Protein: CASSPAGNSNQPQHF. V is TRBV18 and J is TRBJ1-5; possibly TRBD1 for D (5 bases). Trimming pared 2 bases from V and 0 bases from J, leaving 8 bases between. Per the germline V gene, CDR1 is KGHSH and CDR2 is LQKENI. The CDR3 runs 15 residues.

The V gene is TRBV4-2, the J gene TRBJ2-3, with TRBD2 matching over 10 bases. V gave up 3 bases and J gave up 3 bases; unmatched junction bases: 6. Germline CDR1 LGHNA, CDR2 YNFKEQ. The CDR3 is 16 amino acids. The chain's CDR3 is CASSQGASGSTDTQYF. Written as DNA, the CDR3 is TGTGCCAGCAGCCAGGGGGCTAGCGGGAGTACAGATACGCAGTATTTT.

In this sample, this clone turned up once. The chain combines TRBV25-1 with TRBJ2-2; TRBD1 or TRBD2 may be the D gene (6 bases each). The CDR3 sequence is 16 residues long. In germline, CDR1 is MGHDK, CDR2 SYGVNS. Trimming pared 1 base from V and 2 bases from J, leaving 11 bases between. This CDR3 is CASSELGGSNTGELFF. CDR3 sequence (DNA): TGTGCCAGCAGTGAATTAGGGGGGAGTAACACCGGGGAGCTGTTTTTT.